Below are 15 T cell receptor beta chains sequenced from a single sample in a study of cytomegalovirus exposure and HLA in healthy donors (dated by TCRdb to the late 2010s). The method behind the library was the immunoSEQ multiplex PCR assay. For the multiplex PCR, a mixture combining 60 forward primers for TCR Vbeta segments and 13 reverse primers for TCR Jbeta segments was used. TCRdb re-hosts the immuneACCESS table, in-frame sequences only. Its copies lack some clones; in the studies checked, an unresolved V gene accounts for under half of them, and the cause for the rest is not known. Within this sample are some 130,000 clones, with about three quarters of them counted one time only. Under 1.5% of the sample goes to the ten largest clones. Sequencing was carried out using PBMCs. The source of these receptors is a male donor in good health and CMV-seropositive.

CDR3 amino acids: CASRLTGSSAQHF. The CDR3 DNA sequence: TGTGCCAGCAGATTGACAGGGTCAAGCGCCCAGCATTTT. The chain has TRBV27 and TRBJ1-5, with 7 bases aligning to TRBD1. Germline assignment: CDR1 MNHEY and CDR2 SMNVEV (reference sequence). The J segment lost 11 bases and the V segment lost 6 bases, leaving 10 bases of the junction unmatched. CDR3 size: 13 residues.

The gene calls are TRBV9 and TRBJ2-2, with TRBD1 matching 8 bases. Germline values: CDR1 SGDLS, CDR2 YYNGEE. V was clipped by 0 bases and J by 7 bases; unmatched bases: 8. The CDR3 is made up of 16 amino acids. CDR3 residues: CASSVGVRGQGGELFF. The CDR3 DNA sequence: TGTGCCAGCAGCGTAGGGGTCAGGGGGCAGGGCGGGGAGCTGTTTTTT.

In the case of this clone: Mismatch with germline at one junction end may stem from a read error. The chain links TRBV6-6 to TRBJ2-1; TRBD1 might be the D (6 bases). Germline CDR1 reads MNHNY; CDR2 reads SVGAGI (reference sequence). CDR3 length: 16 residues. CDR3 residues: CASSYSETGRINEQLF. The CDR3 DNA sequence: TGTGCCAGCAGTTACTCGGAAACAGGGAGAATTAATGAGCAGCTCTTC.

The chain employs TRBV11-2 and TRBJ2-7; 11 nucleotides align to TRBD2. J lost 5 bases, V lost 0 bases, and 12 bases had no gene match. The CDR3 runs 18 residues. In germline, CDR1 is SGHAT, CDR2 FQNNGV. The CDR3 nucleotides read TGTGCCAGCAGCTTAGATTTACTGTCTAGCGGGAGGAGGAACGAGCAGTACTTC. It is translated as CASSLDLLSSGRRNEQYF.

The chain recombines TRBV13 with TRBJ2-7; 8 nucleotides match TRBD1. The CDR3 totals 15 residues. CDR1 and CDR2 (germline): PRHDT, FYEKMQ (reference sequence). Trimming cost V 5 bases and J 3 bases; bases outside gene matches: 9. The CDR3 is CASSDRGVRSYEQYF. The CDR3 nucleotides read TGTGCCAGCAGCGACAGGGGTGTAAGGAGCTACGAGCAGTACTTC. Full variable domain (missing parts from reference TRBV13 and TRBJ2-7): AAGVIQSPRHLIKEKRETATLKCYPIPRHDTVYWYQQGPGQDPQFLISFYEKMQSDKGSIPDRFSAQQFSDYHSELNMSSLELGDSALYFCASSDRGVRSYEQYFGPGTRLTVT.

The chain has TRBV6-5 and TRBJ2-3; 9 nucleotides agree with TRBD2. Germline-derived CDR1 and CDR2 are MNHEY and SVGAGI. This CDR3 contains 16 residues. After removal of 2 bases from V and 3 bases from J, the junction contained 6 bases not matched to a gene. The CDR3 DNA reads TGTGCCAGCAGTTACGGCGGGAGGGCCGGGACAGATACGCAGTATTTT. Encoded protein: CASSYGGRAGTDTQYF.

Comments on this clone: A read error may account for a junction end that differs from germline. The chain employs TRBV13 and TRBJ1-4; the D gene is possibly TRBD1 (6 bases). Germline assignment: CDR1 PRHDT and CDR2 FYEKMQ (reference sequence). The CDR3 runs 13 residues. In DNA, the CDR3 is TGTGCCAGCAGCTACAGGGCTAATGAAAAACTATTTTTT. Protein: CASSYRANEKLFF.

J is TRBJ2-7 and V is TRBV5-4; 9 positions agree with TRBD1. Per germline, CDR1 SGHNT and CDR2 YYREEE (reference sequence). The CDR3 runs 15 residues. V shed 5 bases, J shed 5 bases, and the junction held 11 bases outside the gene matches. CDR3 coding DNA: TGTGCCAGCAGTCCACGACAGGGGGGACCCCACGAGCAGTACTTC. Its translation is CASSPRQGGPHEQYF.

This clone was seen more than once but under ten times. The chain employs TRBV30 and TRBJ1-5; no firm D call. The V end lost 1 base, the J end lost 9 bases, and 10 bases lay between the germline ends. The germline V gene encodes CDR1 GTSNPN and CDR2 SVGIG (reference sequence). The CDR3 loop spans 12 amino acids. CDR3 nucleotide sequence: TGTGCCTGGAGTGGAGGCCGGGGGCCCCAGCATTTT. Protein: CAWSGGRGPQHF. Together with reference TRBV30 and TRBJ1-5, the CDR3 gives the full variable domain: SQTIHQWPATLVQPVGSPLSLECTVEGTSNPNLYWYRQAAGRGLQLLFYSVGIGQISSEVPQNLSASRPQDRQFILSSKKLLLSDSGFYLCAWSGGRGPQHFGDGTRLSIL.

V and J are TRBV5-1 and TRBJ1-2, with a possible D match to TRBD1 (6 bases). V was trimmed by 3 bases and J by 7 bases, leaving 10 bases between them. CDR1 and CDR2 (germline): SGHRS, YFSETQ. The CDR3 contains 12 residues. This CDR3 is CASSYGTSGYTF. The CDR3 DNA is TGCGCCAGCAGCTACGGGACATCTGGCTACACCTTC.

The V gene is TRBV5-1, the J gene TRBJ2-3; tentative D call: TRBD1 (6 bases). CDR1 and CDR2 from the germline V gene are SGHRS and YFSETQ. Trimming took off 0 bases at V and 5 bases at J, with 22 bases between the two ends. The CDR3 totals 18 residues. In DNA form, the CDR3 reads TGCGCCAGCAGCTTGGTAGCTTCTGGGCAGGGGTACGTAGATACGCAGTATTTT. It yields the protein CASSLVASGQGYVDTQYF.

The chain employs TRBV19 and TRBJ1-5; 9 bases are shared with TRBD1. The junction had 6 bases not matched to a gene; V was cut back by 3 bases and J by 6 bases. This CDR3 has 15 residues. Germline values: CDR1 LNHDA, CDR2 SQIVND (reference sequence). This CDR3 reads CASSIPRQGGQPQHF. CDR3 sequence (DNA): TGTGCCAGTAGTATCCCCAGACAGGGGGGTCAGCCCCAGCATTTT.

The V gene is TRBV27, the J gene TRBJ2-5; tentative D call: TRBD2 (5 bases). The J call is uncertain, as TRBJ2-7 better fits the DNA end. The CDR3 has 12 residues. Per the germline V gene, CDR1 is MNHEY and CDR2 is SMNVEV (reference sequence). The CDR3 is CASSLSAGEQYF. CDR3 nucleotide sequence: TGTGCCAGCAGTTTATCGGCGGGCGAGCAGTACTTC.

The rearrangement links TRBV14 to TRBJ1-1, with 7 nucleotides matching TRBD1. The CDR3 sequence is 14 residues long. The V gene's germline CDR1 is SGHDN and CDR2 FVKESK. Losses at the gene ends were 5 bases for V and 8 bases for J; bases not matched to a gene: 11. CDR3 loop: CASSAGFETGEAFF. CDR3 DNA sequence: TGTGCCAGCAGCGCAGGATTTGAGACAGGGGAAGCTTTCTTT.

V usage is TRBV11-2 and J usage is TRBJ2-7; 11 bases match TRBD2. The CDR3 loop spans 16 amino acids. Losses at the gene ends were 0 bases for V and 6 bases for J; bases not matched to a gene: 7. The germline CDR1 and CDR2 sequences are SGHAT and FQNNGV. DNA for the CDR3: TGTGCCAGCAGCTTAGATGCCTTAGCGGGGGGGCTCGAGCAGTACTTC. The encoded protein is CASSLDALAGGLEQYF. Full variable domain (outside the CDR3, taken from reference TRBV11-2 and TRBJ2-7): EAGVAQSPRYKIIEKRQSVAFWCNPISGHATLYWYQQILGQGPKLLIQFQNNGVVDDSQLPKDRFSAERLKGVDSTLKIQPAKLEDSAVYLCASSLDALAGGLEQYFGPGTRLTVT.